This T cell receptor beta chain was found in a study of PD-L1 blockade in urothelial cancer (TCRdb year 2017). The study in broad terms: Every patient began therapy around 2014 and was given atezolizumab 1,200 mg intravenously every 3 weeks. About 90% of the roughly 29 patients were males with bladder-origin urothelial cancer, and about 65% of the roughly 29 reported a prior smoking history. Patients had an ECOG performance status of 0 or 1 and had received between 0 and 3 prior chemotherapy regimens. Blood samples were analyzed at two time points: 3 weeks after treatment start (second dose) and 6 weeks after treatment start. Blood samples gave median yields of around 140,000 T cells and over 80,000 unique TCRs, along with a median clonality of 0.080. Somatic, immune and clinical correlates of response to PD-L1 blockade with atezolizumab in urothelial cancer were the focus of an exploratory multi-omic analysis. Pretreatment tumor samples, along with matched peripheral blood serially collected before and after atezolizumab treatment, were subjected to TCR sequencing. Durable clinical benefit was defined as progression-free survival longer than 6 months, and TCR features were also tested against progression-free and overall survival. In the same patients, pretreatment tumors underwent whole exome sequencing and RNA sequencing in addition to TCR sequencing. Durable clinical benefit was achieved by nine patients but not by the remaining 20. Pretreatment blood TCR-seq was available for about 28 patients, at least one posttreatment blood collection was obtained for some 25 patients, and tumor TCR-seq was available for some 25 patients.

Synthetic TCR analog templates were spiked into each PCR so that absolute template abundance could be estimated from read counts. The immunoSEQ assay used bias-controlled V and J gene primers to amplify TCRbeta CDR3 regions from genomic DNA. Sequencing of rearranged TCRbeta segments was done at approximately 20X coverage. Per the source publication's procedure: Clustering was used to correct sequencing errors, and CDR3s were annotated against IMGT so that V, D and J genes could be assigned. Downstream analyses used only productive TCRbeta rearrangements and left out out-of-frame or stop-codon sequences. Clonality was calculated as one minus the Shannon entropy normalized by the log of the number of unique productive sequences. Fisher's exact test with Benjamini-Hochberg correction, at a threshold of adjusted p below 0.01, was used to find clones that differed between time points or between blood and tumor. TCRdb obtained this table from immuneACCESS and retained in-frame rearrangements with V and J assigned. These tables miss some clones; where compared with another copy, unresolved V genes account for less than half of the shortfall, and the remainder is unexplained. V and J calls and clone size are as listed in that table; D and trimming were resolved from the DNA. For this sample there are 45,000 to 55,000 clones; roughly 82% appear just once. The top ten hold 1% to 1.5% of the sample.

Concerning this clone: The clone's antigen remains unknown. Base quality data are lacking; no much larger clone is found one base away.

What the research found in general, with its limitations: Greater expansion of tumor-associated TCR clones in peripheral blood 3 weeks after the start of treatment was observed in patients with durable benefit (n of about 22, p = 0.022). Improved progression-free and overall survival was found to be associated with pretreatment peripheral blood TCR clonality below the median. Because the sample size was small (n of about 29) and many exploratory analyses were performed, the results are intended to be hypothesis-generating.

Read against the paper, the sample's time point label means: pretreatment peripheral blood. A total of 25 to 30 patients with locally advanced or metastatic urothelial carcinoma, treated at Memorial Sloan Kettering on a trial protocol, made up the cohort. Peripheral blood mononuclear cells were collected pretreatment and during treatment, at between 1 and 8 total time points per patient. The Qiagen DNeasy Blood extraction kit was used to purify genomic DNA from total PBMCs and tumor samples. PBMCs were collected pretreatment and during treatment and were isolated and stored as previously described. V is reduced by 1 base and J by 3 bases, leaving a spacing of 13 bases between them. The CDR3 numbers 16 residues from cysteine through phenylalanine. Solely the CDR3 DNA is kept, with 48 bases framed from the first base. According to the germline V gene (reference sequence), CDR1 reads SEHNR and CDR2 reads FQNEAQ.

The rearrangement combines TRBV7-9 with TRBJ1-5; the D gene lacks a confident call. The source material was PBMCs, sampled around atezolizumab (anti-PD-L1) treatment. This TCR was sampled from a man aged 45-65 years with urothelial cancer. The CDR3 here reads CASSLEGVNPNQPQHF. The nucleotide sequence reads TGTGCCAGCAGCTTAGAGGGAGTCAATCCCAATCAGCCCCAGCATTTT.